The next 30 T cell receptor beta chains were all read from a single sample in a study of graft-versus-host responses after intestinal transplantation (dated by TCRdb to about 2021). To prepare the library, the immunoSEQ multiplex PCR assay was applied. TCRdb obtained this table from immuneACCESS and retained in-frame rearrangements with V and J assigned. These tables miss some clones; where compared with another copy, unresolved V genes account for less than half of the shortfall, and the remainder is unexplained. For this sample the table gives about 9,500 clones, of which 88% were detected only once. More than 9.5% of the sample is held by the ten biggest clonotypes. Sequenced material: PBMCs, taken approximately 240 days after intestinal transplant. The receptors derive from a human patient who received an intestinal transplant, so some T cells may come from the graft donor.

The chain combines TRBV5-1 with TRBJ2-1, with 9 nucleotides matching TRBD2. This CDR3 contains 14 residues. The germline CDR1 and CDR2 sequences are SGHRS and YFSETQ. V lost 5 bases, J lost 5 bases, and 5 bases stayed unmatched. The CDR3 DNA reads as TGCGCCAGCAGAGTAGCGGGAGTGAACAATGAGCAGTTCTTC. Translation: CASRVAGVNNEQFF.

This clone was detected once. The chain combines TRBV30 with TRBJ2-7, with 13 bases fitting TRBD2. The trim removed 1 base at V and 3 bases at J, leaving 3 bases unmatched. In germline, CDR1 is GTSNPN, CDR2 SVGIG (reference sequence). This CDR3 region has 15 residues. The CDR3 loop is CAWSAGLAGNYEQYF. The CDR3 nucleotides read TGTGCCTGGAGTGCGGGACTAGCGGGAAACTACGAGCAGTACTTC.

Note on this clone: The junction departs from germline at one end; a sequencing error may be responsible. In DNA form, the CDR3 reads TGTGCCAGCAGACAAGCCGGCCTAGCGGGCACAGATACGCAGTATTTT. Amino acid sequence: CASRQAGLAGTDTQYF. The chain employs TRBV4-2 and TRBJ2-3, with 7 bases fitting TRBD2. The CDR3 contains 16 residues. CDR1 LGHNA and CDR2 YNFKEQ come from the germline V gene.

The chain recombines TRBV5-8 with TRBJ2-7; 8 nucleotides line up with TRBD2. Germline assignment: CDR1 SGHTS and CDR2 YDEGEE. This CDR3 is 17 amino acids long. With V trimmed by 1 base and J by 2 bases, 11 bases remained unmatched. CDR3: CASSLIAPVLAAYEQYF. The DNA for the CDR3 is TGTGCCAGCAGCTTGATCGCCCCGGTACTAGCGGCCTACGAGCAGTACTTC.

The chain links TRBV6-5 to TRBJ2-2; no reliable D call. Trimming left V 2 bases short and J 6 bases short, with 7 bases between. From germline, CDR1 is MNHEY and CDR2 SVGAGI. There are 13 residues in the CDR3. The CDR3 sequence is CASSYGQAGELFF. The CDR3 bases are TGTGCCAGCAGTTACGGCCAAGCCGGGGAGCTGTTTTTT.

The chain carries TRBV10-1 and TRBJ2-1; 16 bases are shared with TRBD2. The V gene end was trimmed by 8 bases and the J gene end by 3 bases; junction bases not matched to a gene: 7. Germline values: CDR1 WNHNN, CDR2 SYGVQD (reference sequence). The CDR3 has 17 amino acids. CDR3 sequence reads: CASRGTSGRDNYNEQFF. The CDR3 coding sequence is TGCGCCAGCCGAGGGACTAGCGGGAGGGACAACTACAATGAGCAGTTCTTC.

J is TRBJ2-6 and V is TRBV7-2, with unresolved D. The CDR3 extends over 15 amino acids. Germline CDR1 and CDR2: SGHTA and FQGNSA. The V and J ends lost 2 bases and 0 bases respectively, with 5 bases between them. The CDR3 sequence: CASSLTHSGANVLTF. The CDR3 DNA reads as TGTGCCAGCAGCTTAACCCACTCTGGGGCCAACGTCCTGACTTTC. Looking up the rest from reference TRBV7-2 and TRBJ2-6 gives the full variable domain: GAGVSQSPSNKVTEKGKDVELRCDPISGHTALYWYRQSLGQGLEFLIYFQGNSAPDKSGLPSDRFSAERTGGSVSTLTIQRTQQEDSAVYLCASSLTHSGANVLTFGAGSRLTVL.

This chain uses TRBV10-3 with TRBJ2-7; no firm D call. Trimming removed 8 bases at V and 1 base at J, with 12 bases between. Germline V gives CDR1 ENHRY, CDR2 SYGVKD. This CDR3 region has 13 residues. This chain's CDR3 is CAISADPSYEQYF. CDR3 bases: TGTGCCATCTCTGCGGACCCTTCCTACGAGCAGTACTTC.

This rearrangement joins TRBV4-3 to TRBJ1-1; D unclear. This CDR3 has 13 amino acids. The V gene's germline CDR1 is LGHNA and CDR2 YSLEER. Trimming pared 1 base from V and 2 bases from J, leaving 5 bases between. CDR3 DNA: TGCGCCAGCAGCCAAGGGAGAAACACTGAAGCTTTCTTT. Encoded protein: CASSQGRNTEAFF.

The genes are TRBV6-5 and TRBJ2-6; D is undetermined. The CDR3 spans 14 residues. Per germline, CDR1 MNHEY and CDR2 SVGAGI. V was cut by 6 bases and J by 0 bases, with 6 bases left in between. CDR3 sequence: CASSESSGANVLTF. CDR3 in DNA: TGTGCCAGCAGCGAAAGCTCTGGGGCCAACGTCCTGACTTTC.

V is TRBV27 and J is TRBJ1-2; the D is unclear. The germline V gene has CDR1 MNHEY and CDR2 SMNVEV (reference sequence). V was pared by 7 bases and J by 7 bases, with 7 bases between. CDR3 length equals 10 residues. The CDR3 loop is CASTLSGYTF. CDR3 bases: TGTGCCAGCACTCTCAGTGGCTACACCTTC.

J is TRBJ2-7 and V is TRBV19; 12 bases line up with TRBD2. Losses at the gene ends were 4 bases for V and 0 bases for J; bases not matched to a gene: 13. The germline V gene has CDR1 LNHDA and CDR2 SQIVND (reference sequence). The CDR3 spans 19 residues. The CDR3 coding sequence is TGTGCCAGTAGTAAACTAGCGGGAGGCTCGGGCCCCGGCTCCTACGAGCAGTACTTC. Its protein is CASSKLAGGSGPGSYEQYF.

This clone was counted a single time. The chain combines TRBV7-2 with TRBJ2-3; 12 nucleotides agree with TRBD2. The V gene's germline CDR1 is SGHTA and CDR2 FQGNSA. This CDR3 contains 16 residues. V was clipped by 4 bases and J by 0 bases; unmatched bases: 2. CDR3: CASSSGLAGSTDTQYF. The CDR3 DNA reads TGTGCCAGCAGCTCCGGACTAGCGGGGAGCACAGATACGCAGTATTTT.

The rearrangement links TRBV13 to TRBJ2-1; D tentatively fits TRBD1 or TRBD2 (5 bases each). Looked up from germline, CDR1 is PRHDT and CDR2 is FYEKMQ (reference sequence). CDR3 length: 15 residues. V dropped 5 bases and J dropped 5 bases, with 16 bases sitting between them. DNA of the CDR3: TGTGCCAGCAGCCCAGATCTGGGACCCCACAATGAGCAGTTCTTC. It encodes CASSPDLGPHNEQFF.

J is TRBJ1-1 and V is TRBV15; tentative D call: TRBD1 (5 bases). This CDR3 is 15 amino acids long. Germline lookup yields CDR1 LNHNV and CDR2 YYDKDF (reference sequence). Trimming pared 0 bases from V and 4 bases from J, leaving 12 bases between. The CDR3 region has the DNA TGTGCCACCAGCAGAGATTCCGGCAGGGTCACTGAAGCTTTCTTT. It yields the protein CATSRDSGRVTEAFF.

The chain is built from TRBV12-5 and TRBJ2-7; 7 bases are shared with TRBD1. The CDR3 has 13 amino acids. The ends lost 5 bases at V and 4 bases at J; junction bases unmatched: 5. Looked up from germline, CDR1 is LGHNT and CDR2 is FRNRAP. CDR3 in amino acids: CASGRDSSYEQYF. CDR3 nucleotide sequence: TGTGCTAGTGGTCGGGACAGCTCTTACGAGCAGTACTTC.

This clone was recorded a few times. The V call is TRBV5-6, the J call TRBJ1-6, with D perhaps TRBD1 (5 bases). Germline CDR1 and CDR2: SGHDT and YYEEEE. The germline V and J ends were trimmed by 4 bases and 0 bases, with 14 bases remaining between them. This CDR3 is built from 17 residues. CDR3 DNA: TGTGCCAGCAGCCGGAGGGGAGGGACCTCCTATAATTCACCCCTCCACTTT. Its translation is CASSRRGGTSYNSPLHF.

This sequence joins TRBV6-5 and TRBJ2-7; D call uncertain. Trimming shortened V by 5 bases and J by 3 bases, and 11 bases separated the two germline ends. Germline V gives CDR1 MNHEY, CDR2 SVGAGI. This CDR3 comprises 13 residues. The chain's CDR3 is CASSEILFYEQYF. The DNA of the CDR3 is TGTGCCAGCAGTGAAATTCTGTTCTACGAGCAGTACTTC.

The chain employs TRBV6-6 and TRBJ2-7; no reliable D call. V lost 2 bases and J 6 bases, leaving 14 bases between the germline ends. Germline V CDR1 and CDR2: MNHNY, SVGAGI (reference sequence). This CDR3 has 14 residues. The CDR3 loop reads CASSYQSGLGEQYF. The CDR3 bases are TGTGCCAGCAGTTACCAATCGGGTCTTGGCGAGCAGTACTTC.

The chain uses TRBV29-1 and TRBJ2-5, with TRBD1 as a possible D gene (5 bases). Between the trimmed V and J ends, which lost 3 bases and 0 bases, there was a span of 17 bases. The CDR3 has 16 amino acids. Germline V lookup: CDR1 SQVTM, CDR2 ANQGSEA. The CDR3 sequence is CSVDGVQGQYQETQYF. The CDR3 DNA reads as TGCAGCGTTGACGGCGTGCAGGGTCAGTACCAAGAGACCCAGTACTTC.

On this clone itself: The identical CDR3 is also encoded by other nucleotide sequences in the sample. The chain has TRBV27 and TRBJ2-3; no firm D call. The ends were cut back, 5 bases at V and 4 bases at J, with 4 bases in the middle. The CDR3 covers 11 residues. Germline values: CDR1 MNHEY, CDR2 SMNVEV (reference sequence). DNA for the CDR3: TGTGCCAGCAGTCAAGCAGATACGCAGTATTTT. This sequence encodes CASSQADTQYF.

The chain joins TRBV28 to TRBJ2-7; D call uncertain. In germline, CDR1 is MDHEN, CDR2 SYDVKM. Trimming left V 3 bases short and J 3 bases short, with 6 bases between. The CDR3 length is 12 residues. The CDR3 loop reads CASSFSSYEQYF. The CDR3 region has the DNA TGTGCCAGCAGTTTCAGTAGCTACGAGCAGTACTTC.

Written as DNA, the CDR3 is TGTGCCAGCGGCGACATGACAGTCAGCTCCTACGAGCAGTACTTC. Its translation: CASGDMTVSSYEQYF. The chain is built from TRBV5-6 and TRBJ2-7, with a tentative D call TRBD1 (5 bases). The germline V gene encodes CDR1 SGHDT and CDR2 YYEEEE. Trimming stripped 7 bases from V and 0 bases from J, with 17 bases between. The CDR3 runs to 15 residues.

The chain is built from TRBV2 and TRBJ1-4; D may be TRBD1 (6 bases). Trimming stripped 8 bases from V and 3 bases from J, with 13 bases between. The CDR3 sequence is 14 residues long. Germline values: CDR1 SNHLY, CDR2 FYNNEI. DNA of the CDR3: TGTGCCAGCTTACAGGGCGTCGCTAATGAAAAACTGTTTTTT. Amino acids: CASLQGVANEKLFF.

This CDR3 is CASSPSYGVSGYTF. CDR3 coding DNA: TGTGCCAGCAGCCCCTCTTACGGGGTGAGTGGCTACACCTTC. The gene calls are TRBV9 and TRBJ1-2; D call uncertain. Between the trimmed V and J ends, which lost 4 bases and 7 bases, there was a span of 17 bases. Germline lookup yields CDR1 SGDLS and CDR2 YYNGEE. CDR3 length: 14 amino acids.

This clone has just a few counts. The V and J genes are TRBV28 and TRBJ2-1; D gene ambiguous. CDR3 size: 13 residues. Germline lookup yields CDR1 MDHEN and CDR2 SYDVKM. The germline V and J ends were trimmed by 7 bases and 3 bases, with 10 bases remaining between them. Written as DNA, the CDR3 is TGTGCCAGCAAGACGGCTGACTACAATGAGCAGTTCTTC. Amino acids: CASKTADYNEQFF.

Turning to this clone: At one of its ends the junction is not consistent with the germline gene, which may arise from a read error. In DNA, the CDR3 is TGTGCCAGCAGCCTAGCGGGGTCTGGAAACACCATATATTTT. Protein sequence: CASSLAGSGNTIYF. The chain employs TRBV7-8 and TRBJ1-3, with unresolved D. From germline, CDR1 is SGHVS and CDR2 FQNEAQ. The CDR3 sequence is 14 residues long.

V is TRBV6-1 and J is TRBJ1-1; D unclear. V shed 2 bases and J shed 1 base, with 5 bases lying between them. The germline V gene has CDR1 MNHNS and CDR2 SASEGT. CDR3 length: 13 residues. The CDR3 protein is CASSERENTEAFF. The CDR3 region has the DNA TGTGCCAGCAGTGAAAGAGAGAACACTGAAGCTTTCTTT.

This clone was seen a single time. The gene calls are TRBV6-5 and TRBJ2-1; D ambiguous. Germline-derived CDR1 and CDR2 are MNHEY and SVGAGI. With 1 base removed from V and 9 bases from J, the gap between germline ends came to 10 bases. This CDR3 is built from 13 residues. In nucleotides, the CDR3 is TGTGCCAGCAGTTACTTCGACTCCACTGAGCAGTTCTTC. This codes for CASSYFDSTEQFF.

The chain joins TRBV28 to TRBJ1-1, with 8 bases identical to TRBD1. The CDR3 has 13 amino acids. Germline CDR1 reads MDHEN; CDR2 reads SYDVKM. The J segment lost 5 bases and the V segment lost 6 bases, leaving 5 bases of the junction unmatched. The CDR3 sequence is CASRGQGRTEAFF. Written as DNA, the CDR3 is TGTGCCAGCAGAGGACAGGGAAGAACTGAAGCTTTCTTT.